One and the same sample provided the 22 T cell receptor delta chains below, sequenced in a study of Vδ1+ human thymocytes. Which antigens these TCRs recognize remains unknown. RNA was extracted from the cells and then reverse transcribed. Pooled V-gene forward primers with one constant-region reverse primer generated the CDR3 amplicons by multiplex PCR. TCRdb re-called the multiplex PCR reads using CATT. The sample holds under 85,000 delta-chain clones, about 35% seen once. Findings and caveats of the study: Thymic TRG and TRD repertoires appeared highly polyclonal, with Gaussian CDR3 length distributions.

Material: Vdelta1+ gamma-delta thymocytes from the thymus. As for subset: FACS-sorted CD3+ TCRalphabeta- TCRVdelta1+ TCRVdelta2- thymocytes. These receptors originate from a boy under two years old who had congenital heart surgery.

The chain carries TRDV1 and TRDJ2, with 11 bases that match TRDD3. Germline-derived CDR1 and CDR2 are TSWWSYY and QGS. The CDR3 has 23 amino acids. The V segment lost 3 bases and the J segment 4 bases; nucleotides outside the gene matches: 25. The CDR3 loop reads CALGDLAFLLPVLGDSSTAQLFF. The CDR3 DNA sequence: TGTGCTCTTGGGGACCTAGCCTTCCTACTCCCCGTACTGGGGGATAGTTCGACAGCACAACTCTTCTTT.

The chain couples TRDV1 to TRDJ1; no clear D gene. V lost 3 bases and J 2 bases, leaving 13 bases between the germline ends. Germline CDR1 TSWWSYY, CDR2 QGS. This CDR3 is built from 15 residues. The CDR3 region has the DNA TGTGCTCTTGGGGACCCGGAACGCAGTACCGATAAACTCATCTTT. It codes for CALGDPERSTDKLIF.

This clone appeared a few times. The chain couples TRDV1 to TRDJ1; 7 bases align to TRDD3. CDR1 is TSWWSYY, CDR2 QGS, per germline. The V gene end was trimmed by 3 bases and the J gene end by 1 base; junction bases not matched to a gene: 44. This CDR3 is 28 amino acids long. The CDR3 DNA follows: TGTGCTCTTGGGGAGACCGCAGACCAAAGGGCCCCACTCGCGCGTCCTAACCTATTCTGGGGGTCCACCGATAAACTCATCTTT. Amino acid sequence: CALGETADQRAPLARPNLFWGSTDKLIF.

This clone was detected once. The chain combines TRDV1 with TRDJ1, with TRDD3 matching 12 bases. This CDR3 has 27 residues. V shed 2 bases, J shed 0 bases, and the junction held 34 bases outside the gene matches. Germline V gene data show CDR1 as TSWWSYY and CDR2 as QGS. CDR3 protein: CALGEKAPTLAGGYGFKPLHYTDKLIF. The CDR3 DNA is TGTGCTCTTGGGGAAAAGGCGCCTACGCTTGCTGGGGGATACGGGTTCAAACCCCTACACTACACCGATAAACTCATCTTT.

This clone has only a few counts. The genes are TRDV1 and TRDJ1, with a tentative D call TRDD3 (6 bases). The germline CDR1 and CDR2 sequences are TSWWSYY and QGS. The CDR3 totals 25 residues. V dropped 1 base and J dropped 0 bases, with 39 bases sitting between them. The CDR3 is CALGEPSYYGLGGGAVDNNTDKLIF. The CDR3 nucleotides are TGTGCTCTTGGGGAACCCTCTTACTACGGGCTTGGAGGGGGAGCCGTTGACAATAACACCGATAAACTCATCTTT.

This clone has more than one count but fewer than ten. The rearrangement uses TRDV1 and TRDJ1; 9 nucleotides agree with TRDD3. Per germline, CDR1 TSWWSYY and CDR2 QGS. V dropped 1 base and J dropped 0; count of bases not matched to a gene: 27. The CDR3 has 24 residues. The CDR3 sequence: CALGEQRGWILQLGEKRYTDKLIF. The CDR3, as DNA: TGTGCTCTTGGGGAACAACGGGGCTGGATCCTACAACTGGGGGAGAAGAGGTACACCGATAAACTCATCTTT.

This clone was counted a few times. The chain employs TRDV1 and TRDJ1; 13 bases match TRDD3. The CDR3 extends over 27 amino acids. The germline V gene has CDR1 TSWWSYY and CDR2 QGS. The junction had 35 bases not matched to a gene; V was cut back by 1 base and J by 3 bases. In DNA form, the CDR3 reads TGTGCTCTTGGGGAACAAGGTATATGGCCACATAGTACTGGGGGATACGGTCCATATTGGTACGCCGATAAACTCATCTTT. This codes for CALGEQGIWPHSTGGYGPYWYADKLIF.

The chain employs TRDV1 and TRDJ1, with 8 bases identical to TRDD3. CDR1 is TSWWSYY and CDR2 is QGS in the germline V gene. The CDR3 is 20 residues long. The J segment lost 0 bases and the V segment lost 5 bases, leaving 20 bases of the junction unmatched. This chain's CDR3 is CALGPPRRELGEANTDKLIF. DNA for the CDR3: TGTGCTCTTGGGCCCCCGCGCCGCGAGCTGGGGGAGGCTAACACCGATAAACTCATCTTT.

This clone occurred a few times. V usage is TRDV1 and J usage is TRDJ1; 9 bases line up with TRDD2. Germline values: CDR1 TSWWSYY, CDR2 QGS. This CDR3 has 20 amino acids. The J segment lost 1 base and the V segment lost 2 bases, leaving 17 bases of the junction unmatched. The CDR3 sequence is CALGEGPSYTIWGPTDKLIF. The CDR3 DNA reads TGTGCTCTTGGGGAAGGGCCTTCCTACACCATTTGGGGGCCCACCGATAAACTCATCTTT.

This clone was seen a few times. The genes are TRDV1 and TRDJ1, with 8 bases identical to TRDD3. Germline-derived CDR1 and CDR2 are TSWWSYY and QGS. The CDR3 runs 20 residues. Losses at the gene ends were 4 bases for V and 1 base for J; bases not matched to a gene: 20. The CDR3 region is CALGVFYLPHTGGLTDKLIF. The DNA for the CDR3 is TGTGCTCTTGGGGTCTTTTACCTACCACATACTGGGGGTCTCACCGATAAACTCATCTTT.

This clone was found a few times. The junction departs from the called germline gene at one end, perhaps through a read error. The chain employs TRDV1 and TRDJ1; the D is unclear. The CDR3 is 22 amino acids. The germline gives CDR1 TSWWSYY, CDR2 QGS. For the CDR3, the DNA is TGTGCTCTTGGGGAACTACCATCGCCCCGTTTCTCAGCTCTGACGTACACCGATAAACCCATCTTT. Translating gives CALGELPSPRFSALTYTDKPIF.

This clone has only one observation. The chain is built from TRDV1 and TRDJ1, with a weak D call TRDD2 (6 bases). CDR1 and CDR2 from the germline V gene are TSWWSYY and QGS. V lost 0 bases to trimming and J lost 3 bases, with 20 bases between them. This CDR3 region has 18 residues. The CDR3 loop reads CALGELAFRSPSSDKLIF. Here the CDR3 DNA reads TGTGCTCTTGGGGAACTAGCCTTCCGCTCTCCATCTTCCGATAAACTCATCTTT.

The J gene is TRDJ1, the V gene TRDV1; the D is unclear. This CDR3 has 22 residues. V dropped 0 bases and J dropped 0 bases, with 29 bases sitting between them. Germline assignment: CDR1 TSWWSYY and CDR2 QGS. Here the CDR3 reads CALGELPHPPVVGVPYTDKLIF. CDR3 coding DNA: TGTGCTCTTGGGGAACTCCCCCACCCTCCCGTCGTTGGCGTACCGTACACCGATAAACTCATCTTT.

A remark on this clone: The same CDR3 arises from other DNA sequences in this sample as well. V usage is TRDV1 and J usage is TRDJ1; 10 nucleotides match TRDD3. V lost 1 base to trimming and J lost 4 bases; unmatched junction nucleotides: 18. CDR1 is TSWWSYY, CDR2 QGS, per germline. This CDR3 has 20 residues. The CDR3, as DNA: TGTGCTCTTGGGGAACCACCATCGTCTACAGTGGGGGATACAAGCGATAAACTCATCTTT. Translating it yields CALGEPPSSTVGDTSDKLIF.

With regard to this clone: Being one base from a much bigger clone, this may be a read error. Other DNA sequences from this sample encode an identical CDR3 as well. V gene TRDV2 combines with J gene TRDJ1, with 10 bases matching TRDD3. The CDR3 has 17 residues. The germline gives CDR1 GEAIGNYY, CDR2 EKD. The CDR3 bases are TGTGCCTGTGCCAACCCCTGGATGGGGGATACCCCCGATAAGCTCATCTTT. Translating it yields CACANPWMGDTPDKLIF.

The chain joins TRDV1 to TRDJ1; D unresolved. The V and J ends lost 4 bases and 0 bases respectively, with 30 bases between them. The CDR3 extends over 21 amino acids. CDR1 TSWWSYY and CDR2 QGS come from the germline V gene. CDR3 DNA: TGTGCTCTTGGGGGTGTTTCCCCCATGGAAGAGGATCGACTATACACCGATAAACTCATCTTT. This gives the protein CALGGVSPMEEDRLYTDKLIF.

The V gene is TRDV1, the J gene TRDJ1, with TRDD3 matching over 9 bases. J was trimmed by 0 bases and V by 1 base; bases with no gene match: 21. Per germline, CDR1 TSWWSYY and CDR2 QGS. This CDR3 has 22 residues. CDR3 sequence reads: CALGEPILLTGGLFPYTDKLIF. The DNA for the CDR3 is TGTGCTCTTGGGGAACCCATCCTCCTTACTGGGGGACTATTCCCGTACACCGATAAACTCATCTTT.

The V call is TRDV1, the J call TRDJ1, with D tentatively TRDD3 (5 bases). V was shortened by 3 bases and J by 4 bases, with 21 bases between the two germline ends. The V gene's germline CDR1 is TSWWSYY and CDR2 QGS. This CDR3 spans 17 amino acids. CDR3 protein: CALGDYFPLGEDDKLIF. The DNA of the CDR3 is TGTGCTCTTGGGGATTATTTTCCACTTGGGGAGGACGATAAACTCATCTTT.

About this clone itself: Other DNA sequences in the same sample also yield this CDR3. This chain connects TRDV2 to TRDJ1; 8 nucleotides line up with TRDD3. This CDR3 has 14 amino acids. Germline V gives CDR1 GEAIGNYY, CDR2 EKD. CDR3 sequence reads: CASWGTHPTDKLIF. In nucleotides, the CDR3 is TGTGCTTCCTGGGGGACCCACCCCACCGATAAACTCATCTTT.

This clone came up a few times. The genes are TRDV1 and TRDJ1, with a possible D match to TRDD3 (6 bases). This CDR3 has 18 residues. In germline, CDR1 is TSWWSYY, CDR2 QGS. The V end was cut by 0 bases, the J end by 4 bases, with 21 bases between. The CDR3 sequence is CALGELGVLGRSNDKLIF. The CDR3 bases are TGTGCTCTTGGGGAACTAGGAGTACTGGGCCGATCCAACGATAAACTCATCTTT.

This clone was picked up a small number of times. This CDR3 is also generated by other DNA sequences in the sample. The chain uses TRDV2 and TRDJ1, with TRDD3 matching 8 bases. V lost 6 bases, J lost 0 bases, and 8 bases stayed unmatched. Germline CDR1 is GEAIGNYY and CDR2 is EKD. The length of the CDR3 is 15 residues. DNA for the CDR3: TGTGCCTGTCCCTGGGGGACCTGGTACACCGATAAACTCATCTTT. This codes for CACPWGTWYTDKLIF.

The chain couples TRDV1 to TRDJ1, with 7 bases lining up with TRDD3. The CDR3 is 17 amino acids. CDR1 TSWWSYY and CDR2 QGS come from the germline V gene. The J segment lost 1 base and the V segment lost 1 base, leaving 9 bases of the junction unmatched. CDR3: CALGERSSLGGTDKLIF. The DNA for the CDR3 is TGTGCTCTTGGGGAACGCTCCAGCCTGGGGGGCACCGATAAACTCATCTTT.